This T cell receptor beta chain was captured in a study of blood T cell repertoires in COVID-19. Overall study: COVID-19 samples, acute and convalescent, were from the United States, Italy and Spain. Sample material is recorded as cDNA or gDNA derived from T cells, B-cell-depleted T cells, or PBMCs.

Germline-derived CDR1 and CDR2 are MDHEN and SYDVKM. The CDR3 has 12 amino acids. The V and J ends lost 2 bases and 12 bases respectively, with 11 bases between them. Original processing notes: Scientists estimated how many nucleated cells there were by amplifying reference gene primers. Using immunoSEQ multiplex PCR, the repertoire was profiled, and TCRdb retains in-frame clones only, with some absent. Clonal size and the V and J genes are those of that table, whereas D and trimming came from the DNA. Of about 140,000 clones in the sample, 65% to 80% are singletons; the top ten hold around 4.4%. The rearrangement links TRBV28 to TRBJ2-4; no definite D call. The sequenced material came from peripheral blood. The receptor comes from a man in his 60s with acute or convalescent COVID-19. As DNA, the CDR3 is TGTGCCAGCAGTTTAAAGCGCGACCGTCAGTACTTC. It encodes CASSLKRDRQYF. The whole variable domain, filled in from reference TRBV28 and TRBJ2-4, reads DVKVTQSSRYLVKRTGEKVFLECVQDMDHENMFWYRQDPGLGLRLIYFSYDVKMKEKGDIPEGYSVSREKKERFSLILESASTNQTSMYLCASSLKRDRQYFGAGTRLSVL.